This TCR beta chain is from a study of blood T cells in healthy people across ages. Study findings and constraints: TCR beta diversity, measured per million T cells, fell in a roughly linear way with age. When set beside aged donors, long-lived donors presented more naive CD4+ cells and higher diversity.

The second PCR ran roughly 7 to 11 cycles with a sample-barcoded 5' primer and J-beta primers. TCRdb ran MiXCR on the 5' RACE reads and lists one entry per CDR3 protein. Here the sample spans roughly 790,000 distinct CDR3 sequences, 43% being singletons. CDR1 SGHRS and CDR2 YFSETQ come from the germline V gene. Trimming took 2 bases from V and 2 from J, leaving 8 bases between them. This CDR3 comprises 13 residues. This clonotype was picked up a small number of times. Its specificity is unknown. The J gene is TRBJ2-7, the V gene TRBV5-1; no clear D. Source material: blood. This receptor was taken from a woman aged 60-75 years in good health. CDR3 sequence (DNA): TGCGCCAGCAGCTTCGCAGGCCCCTACGAGCAGTACTTC. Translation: CASSFAGPYEQYF.